This is a list of T cell receptor beta chains from one sample in a study of blood T cell repertoires in COVID-19. The method was immunoSEQ multiplex PCR; TCRdb's version includes in-frame clones alone and lacks a portion of them. The sample includes about 58,000 clones, around 81% of them seen just once. Sequencing input: peripheral blood. These receptors all stem from a human donor in a cohort sampled during active COVID-19. CDR3s include the opening cysteine and the closing phenylalanine or tryptophan. The order of the fields is clone size, D gene, V gene, J gene, CDR3 protein, CDR3 DNA. The D gene is left open where the match is weak. Size is stated for part of the rows, as once, few or many counts, or as a class when the clone is expanded.

>.|TRBD2|TRBV4-3|TRBJ2-7
CASSPRSGLEQYF
TGCGCCAGCAGCCCCCGGTCGGGACTAGAGCAGTACTTC
>.|.|TRBV6-2/TRBV6-3|TRBJ2-1
CASSSPGQGLAGEDNEQFF
TGTGCCAGCAGTTCTCCTGGACAGGGGCTAGCGGGAGAGGACAATGAGCAGTTCTTC
>.|TRBD2|TRBV9|TRBJ2-7
CASSVGLAGDEQYF
TGTGCCAGCAGCGTGGGACTAGCGGGAGACGAGCAGTACTTC
>.|TRBD1|TRBV7-8|TRBJ1-5
CASSLALGTGNNQPQHF
TGTGCCAGCAGCTTAGCGCTCGGGACAGGGAACAATCAGCCCCAGCATTTT
>few|TRBD1|TRBV7-2|TRBJ1-6
CASSSQGYSPLHF
TGTGCCAGCAGCTCACAGGGGTATTCACCCCTCCACTTT
>.|TRBD1|TRBV6-4|TRBJ1-4
CASSARTGEGEKLFF
TGTGCCAGCAGTGCGCGGACAGGGGAAGGCGAAAAACTGTTTTTT
>.|TRBD2|TRBV30|TRBJ2-7
CAWSTLAGHEQYF
TGTGCCTGGAGTACACTAGCGGGGCACGAGCAGTACTTC
>once|.|TRBV19|TRBJ2-7
CASSLRTEFYEQYF
TGTGCCAGTAGTTTAAGGACAGAATTCTACGAGCAGTACTTC
>few|.|TRBV11-2|TRBJ1-1
CASSLGDSLNTEAFF
TGTGCCAGCAGCTTAGGGGACTCTTTGAACACTGAAGCTTTCTTT
>.|.|TRBV5-4|TRBJ2-7
CASSEGGGSYEQYF
TGTGCCAGCAGCGAGGGAGGGGGCTCCTACGAGCAGTACTTC
>.|TRBD1|TRBV7-8|TRBJ1-2
CASSLGQLNYGYTF
TGTGCCAGCAGCTTGGGACAGCTTAACTATGGCTACACCTTC
>.|TRBD1|TRBV7-9|TRBJ1-1
CASREGTGNTEAFF
TGTGCCAGCAGAGAAGGGACAGGGAACACTGAAGCTTTCTTT
>.|TRBD1|TRBV6-6|TRBJ1-6
CASRGQASSYNSPLHF
TGTGCCAGCAGAGGACAGGCGAGCTCCTATAATTCACCCCTCCACTTT
>few|TRBD2|TRBV19|TRBJ2-7
CASSTGGGPYEQYF
TGTGCCAGTAGTACCGGCGGGGGGCCCTACGAGCAGTACTTC
>.|TRBD1|TRBV28|TRBJ1-2
CATGPGTGLGYTF
TGTGCCACCGGCCCCGGGACAGGGCTTGGCTACACCTTC
>.|.|TRBV7-2|TRBJ2-7
CASSPTTYEQYF
TGTGCCAGCAGCCCTACCACCTACGAGCAGTACTTC
>.|TRBD1|TRBV7-9|TRBJ2-7
CASSSLTGHPYEQYF
TGTGCCAGCAGCTCCTTGACAGGGCACCCCTACGAGCAGTACTTC
>.|TRBD2|TRBV11-3|TRBJ2-7
CASSLTSGSRYEQYF
TGTGCCAGCAGCCTGACTAGCGGGAGTAGGTACGAGCAGTACTTC
>.|.|TRBV2|TRBJ2-7
CASSEAWGWEQYF
TGTGCCAGCAGTGAAGCTTGGGGCTGGGAGCAGTACTTC
>.|TRBD1|TRBV30|TRBJ2-7
CAWDKDRGQEQYF
TGTGCCTGGGACAAGGACAGGGGCCAAGAGCAGTACTTC
>.|.|TRBV12-3/TRBV12-4|TRBJ1-5
CASSRTGYPQHF
TGTGCCAGCAGCCGGACTGGGTATCCCCAGCATTTT
>.|.|TRBV7-8|TRBJ1-1
CASSLFWSGMNTEAFF
TGTGCCAGCAGCTTATTTTGGTCCGGGATGAACACTGAAGCTTTCTTT
>.|.|TRBV7-9|TRBJ1-1
CASSSRGGNTEAFF
TGTGCCAGCAGCTCCCGGGGGGGGAACACTGAAGCTTTCTTT
>.|.|TRBV18|TRBJ1-4
CASSPGGEGEKLFF
TGTGCCAGCTCACCCGGCGGGGAAGGCGAAAAACTGTTTTTT
>once|TRBD2|TRBV7-8|TRBJ2-3
CASSSLAGPTGTDTQYF
TGTGCCAGCAGCTCCCTAGCGGGACCAACCGGCACAGATACGCAGTATTTT
>.|TRBD1|TRBV5-1|TRBJ1-1
CASSLAAGGFFVTEAFF
TGCGCCAGCAGCTTGGCGGCAGGGGGCTTCTTTGTCACTGAAGCTTTCTTT
>.|.|TRBV13|TRBJ1-1
CASSSQVSVTEAFF
TGTGCCAGCAGCTCACAGGTTTCCGTCACTGAAGCTTTCTTT
>.|.|TRBV3-1/TRBV3-2|TRBJ1-3
CASSQVVGGAYGNTIYF
TGTGCCAGCAGCCAAGTTGTTGGGGGGGCTTATGGAAACACCATATATTTT